In this sample, the clone carrying this TCR beta chain turned up many times. The source of the sample is a study of metastatic and nonmetastatic thyroid tumors. Study at large: Repertoires of blood and of tissue (tumor or nodule) from malignant and benign thyroid patients were compared.

Every patient was untreated before thyroid surgery. Using MiXCR, TCRdb re-called clones from the PCR reads. The sample has tens of thousands of clones; roughly 20% are singletons. Sequencing used blood. The TCR comes from a female donor with papillary thyroid cancer or a benign thyroid nodule (not recorded which). Some clones in this sample may be carry-over from other donors' samples.

The CDR3 is CASSPRLRGLLSSGANVLTF. CDR3 DNA: TGTGCCAGCAGTCCCCGACTGCGGGGGTTGCTTAGCTCTGGGGCCAACGTCCTGACTTTC. The chain employs TRBV6-5 and TRBJ2-6, with 7 bases matching TRBD2. Germline values: CDR1 MNHEY, CDR2 SVGAGI. The CDR3 runs to 20 residues. The ends lost 5 bases at V and 0 bases at J; junction bases unmatched: 16.